These T cell receptor beta chains were read from a single sample in a study of blood T cell repertoires in COVID-19. Generated by immunoSEQ multiplex PCR, the TCRdb table keeps only in-frame clones and is missing some. The data hold roughly 280,000 clones, with around 92% observed a single time. The sample was PBMCs or T cells enriched from blood (not recorded which). All receptors come from an older woman who had recovered from COVID-19. Both conserved end residues are part of each CDR3. The D gene is left open where the match is weak. Clone size appears in some rows only: once, few, many, or a class for an expanded clone.

D gene	CDR3 length	V gene	clone size	J gene	CDR3 protein	CDR3 DNA
NA	11	TRBV11-1	NA	TRBJ1-3	CARSWRNTIYF	TGTGCCAGGAGCTGGAGGAACACCATATATTTT
TRBD1	14	TRBV2	NA	TRBJ2-5	CASSGGTGEETQYF	TGTGCCAGCAGTGGGGGGACAGGGGAGGAGACCCAGTACTTC
NA	15	TRBV5-1	few	TRBJ1-5	CASSPTQGPNQPQHF	TGCGCCAGCAGCCCGACACAGGGACCCAATCAGCCCCAGCATTTT
TRBD2	16	TRBV6-1	NA	TRBJ2-7	CASSEAGSGPTYEQYF	TGTGCCAGCAGTGAAGCTGGTAGCGGGCCGACCTACGAGCAGTACTTC
NA	13	TRBV12-3/TRBV12-4	NA	TRBJ1-2	CASSLGGNYGYTF	TGTGCCAGCAGTTTAGGGGGCAACTATGGCTACACCTTC
TRBD1	16	TRBV5-1	few	TRBJ1-2	CASSMGQLPLSYGYTF	TGCGCCAGCAGCATGGGACAGCTGCCTTTAAGCTATGGCTACACCTTC
TRBD1	17	TRBV5-1	NA	TRBJ1-3	CASSLNQGASSGNTIYF	TGCGCCAGCAGCTTGAACCAGGGGGCGTCCTCTGGAAACACCATATATTTT
NA	15	TRBV19	NA	TRBJ1-2	CASSIWDTQNYGYTF	TGTGCCAGTAGTATATGGGACACTCAAAACTATGGCTACACCTTC
NA	13	TRBV7-9	NA	TRBJ1-1	CASSQGRVTEAFF	TGTGCCAGCAGCCAAGGCAGGGTTACTGAAGCTTTCTTT
NA	15	TRBV6-5	NA	TRBJ2-5	CASSTTLGLQETQYF	TGTGCCAGCAGTACTACCCTGGGGCTCCAAGAGACCCAGTACTTC
TRBD2	16	TRBV28	NA	TRBJ2-3	CASSSRTSGIEDTQYF	TGTGCCAGCAGTTCGCGGACTAGCGGGATAGAAGATACGCAGTATTTT
NA	12	TRBV6-5	NA	TRBJ2-7	CASSRRPGEQYF	TGTGCCAGCAGTCGCCGTCCGGGGGAGCAGTACTTC
TRBD1	14	TRBV7-2	NA	TRBJ2-7	CASSYRDRAHEQYF	TGTGCCAGCAGCTACCGGGACAGGGCCCACGAGCAGTACTTC
TRBD2	16	TRBV4-1	NA	TRBJ2-7	CASSQDLAGGPGEQYF	TGCGCCAGCAGCCAGGACCTAGCGGGGGGGCCGGGTGAGCAGTACTTC
NA	15	TRBV13	NA	TRBJ2-4	CASSLRLVSEGIQYF	TGTGCCAGCAGCTTAAGACTAGTATCTGAGGGCATTCAGTACTTC
TRBD1	14	TRBV28	NA	TRBJ1-4	CASSLTGGNEKLFF	TGTGCCAGCAGCTTAACAGGGGGGAATGAAAAACTGTTTTTT
NA	15	TRBV3-1/TRBV3-2	few	TRBJ2-2	CASSRLGANTGELFF	TGTGCCAGCAGTCGACTCGGTGCGAACACCGGGGAGCTGTTTTTT
NA	16	TRBV11-3	few	TRBJ2-2	CASSLVASAGTGELFF	TGTGCCAGCAGCTTAGTAGCTAGCGCGGGCACCGGGGAGCTGTTTTTT
NA	13	TRBV7-8	NA	TRBJ2-5	CASSPTRQETQYF	TGTGCCAGCAGCCCTACACGACAGGAGACCCAGTACTTC
NA	13	TRBV7-9	NA	TRBJ1-1	CASSLDPGTEAFF	TGTGCCAGCAGCTTAGACCCCGGGACTGAAGCTTTCTTT
NA	18	TRBV4-1	NA	TRBJ1-5	CASSQTIPGIISNQPQHF	TGCGCCAGCAGCCAAACCATACCAGGGATAATAAGCAATCAGCCCCAGCATTTT
TRBD1	14	TRBV27	few	TRBJ1-2	CASMGQGVISGYTF	TGTGCCAGCATGGGGCAGGGGGTAATCTCTGGCTACACCTTC
NA	13	TRBV5-4	once	TRBJ2-2	CASSLDRVAELFF	TGTGCCAGCAGCTTGGACAGGGTGGCGGAGCTGTTTTTT
TRBD2	18	TRBV11-2	NA	TRBJ2-3	CASSSTPRVAGNTDTQYF	TGTGCCAGCAGCTCAACCCCTCGGGTAGCGGGGAACACAGATACGCAGTATTTT
NA	15	TRBV7-2	NA	TRBJ1-2	CASSRKSGSNYGYTF	TGTGCCAGCAGCCGGAAGTCAGGTTCTAACTATGGCTACACCTTC
NA	15	TRBV28	NA	TRBJ2-7	CASSRNSAYTYEQYF	TGTGCCAGCAGTCGAAATTCAGCGTACACCTACGAGCAGTACTTC
NA	15	TRBV27	NA	TRBJ2-4	CASSSSTVAKNIQYF	TGTGCCAGCAGTTCCTCGACAGTAGCCAAAAACATTCAGTACTTC
NA	12	TRBV28	NA	TRBJ1-2	CASSFHGSGYTF	TGTGCCAGCAGTTTTCATGGGAGCGGCTACACCTTC
TRBD1	17	TRBV6-1	NA	TRBJ1-5	CASSEGWGQGTSRPQHF	TGTGCCAGCAGTGAAGGTTGGGGACAGGGAACGTCAAGGCCCCAGCATTTT
TRBD2	15	TRBV3-1/TRBV3-2	NA	TRBJ2-5	CASSQSGLAGETQYF	TGTGCCAGCAGCCAATCCGGACTAGCGGGGGAGACCCAGTACTTC
NA	12	TRBV28	NA	TRBJ1-4	CASSLLEGKLFF	TGTGCCAGCAGTTTATTAGAGGGCAAACTGTTTTTT
TRBD2	14	TRBV6-5	NA	TRBJ2-1	CASSFSGTPGEQFF	TGTGCCAGCAGCTTTAGCGGGACCCCCGGTGAGCAGTTCTTC
TRBD1	15	TRBV7-3	NA	TRBJ1-2	CASSSPGTGGYGYTF	TGTGCCAGCAGCTCACCCGGGACAGGGGGCTATGGCTACACCTTC
TRBD1	12	TRBV29-1	NA	TRBJ2-3	CSVEAYRGAQYF	TGCAGCGTTGAAGCCTACAGGGGTGCGCAGTATTTT
TRBD1	15	TRBV9	NA	TRBJ1-6	CASSVYGTGDSPLHF	TGTGCCAGCAGCGTATACGGGACAGGAGATTCACCCCTCCACTTT
TRBD1	14	TRBV6-4	few	TRBJ1-1	CASSYRGRNTEAFF	TGTGCCAGCAGCTACAGGGGTCGGAACACTGAAGCTTTCTTT
NA	14	TRBV13	few	TRBJ2-7	CASSSRLVQREQYF	TGTGCCAGCAGCTCGCGACTCGTCCAGCGAGAGCAGTACTTC
NA	15	TRBV11-3	few	TRBJ1-3	CASQGPSISGNTIYF	TGTGCCAGCCAGGGGCCTTCCATCTCTGGAAACACCATATATTTT
NA	15	TRBV19	NA	TRBJ2-1	CASSNSASHLDEQFF	TGTGCCAGTAGTAACTCGGCTAGCCACCTCGATGAGCAGTTCTTC
NA	17	TRBV19	NA	TRBJ2-3	CASSIDRNGRSPDTQYF	TGTGCCAGTAGTATAGATCGTAACGGGAGATCGCCAGATACGCAGTATTTT
NA	15	TRBV5-1	NA	TRBJ1-6	CASSLDTGGDSPLHF	TGCGCCAGCAGCTTGGATACAGGTGGTGATTCACCCCTCCACTTT